This is a list of T cell receptor beta chains from one sample in a study of Graves' ophthalmopathy and Graves' hyperthyroidism. From the multiplex PCR reads, TCRdb called clonotypes with MiXCR, one entry per CDR3 protein. The sample consists of some 350,000 distinct CDR3 sequences, 17% of them appearing once. Input material: peripheral blood. The receptors here all came from an adult woman with stable Graves' hyperthyroidism. The CDR3 runs from the conserved cysteine through the conserved F or W. D genes are given only for firm matches. Part of the rows lack a size; the others show once, few, many or a class for expanded clones.

V gene	clone size	D gene	J gene	CDR3 DNA	CDR3 protein
TRBV28	NA	NA	TRBJ1-5	TGTGCCAGCCATGCTTCTAGTCAGCCCCAGCATTTT	CASHASSQPQHF
TRBV5-1	few	NA	TRBJ2-5	TGCGCCAGCAGCTTGGCTGCGGGGCTAATAGAGACCCAGTACTTC	CASSLAAGLIETQYF
TRBV6-2/TRBV6-3	many	NA	TRBJ2-7	TGTGCCAGCAGCGACTACGAGCAGTACTTC	CASSDYEQYF
TRBV6-1	many	NA	TRBJ2-2	TGTGCCAGCACCCCGGCACGATCCGAGAACACCGGGGAGCTGTTTTTT	CASTPARSENTGELFF
TRBV12-3/TRBV12-4	NA	NA	TRBJ1-5	TGTGCCAGCAGTTTCTCCCTCAATCAGCCCCAGCATTTT	CASSFSLNQPQHF
TRBV13	many	TRBD2	TRBJ2-2	TGTGCCAGCAGCCACATTACCGGGACTAGAGGCCGCTTTGGTTCCGGGGAGCTGTTTTTT	CASSHITGTRGRFGSGELFF
TRBV10-3	many	TRBD1	TRBJ1-1	TGTGCCATCGGACAGGCGGAGAACACTGAAGCTTTCTTT	CAIGQAENTEAFF
TRBV9	many	NA	TRBJ2-5	TGTGCCAGCAGCGTAGGGCCACGCCAAGAGACCCAGTACTTC	CASSVGPRQETQYF
TRBV6-2/TRBV6-3	many	NA	TRBJ2-7	TGTGCCAGCGGTTGGGGTAGCTCCTACGAGCAGTACTTC	CASGWGSSYEQYF
TRBV4-3	many	TRBD2	TRBJ2-5	TGCGCCAGCAGCCAAGGACTAGCGGGAGGGCCTATGACCCAGTACTTC	CASSQGLAGGPMTQYF
TRBV2	many	NA	TRBJ1-3	TGTGCCAGCAGTGATGGTGACGTTCGGACGAAAGTAAGGGGAAACACCATATATTTT	CASSDGDVRTKVRGNTIYF
TRBV30	many	TRBD1	TRBJ1-2	TGTGCCTGGAGAATTTCAGGGGGCGACTATGGCTACACCTTC	CAWRISGGDYGYTF
TRBV6-5	few	NA	TRBJ2-6	TGTGCCAGCAGTTACACGGGACCGAGCTCTGGGGCCAACGTCCTGACTTTC	CASSYTGPSSGANVLTF
TRBV12-3/TRBV12-4	NA	NA	TRBJ1-6	TGTGCCAGCAGTTTTGGGGCTGGGGTTATTTCACCCCTCCACTTT	CASSFGAGVISPLHF
TRBV6-1	NA	NA	TRBJ2-5	TGTGCCAGCAGTGAAGACGTCCAGGGCGTGAAGACCCAGTACTTC	CASSEDVQGVKTQYF
TRBV6-2/TRBV6-3	NA	NA	TRBJ2-4	TGTGCCAGCAGGAGTACCTCCCCGGGCATTCAGTACTTC	CASRSTSPGIQYF